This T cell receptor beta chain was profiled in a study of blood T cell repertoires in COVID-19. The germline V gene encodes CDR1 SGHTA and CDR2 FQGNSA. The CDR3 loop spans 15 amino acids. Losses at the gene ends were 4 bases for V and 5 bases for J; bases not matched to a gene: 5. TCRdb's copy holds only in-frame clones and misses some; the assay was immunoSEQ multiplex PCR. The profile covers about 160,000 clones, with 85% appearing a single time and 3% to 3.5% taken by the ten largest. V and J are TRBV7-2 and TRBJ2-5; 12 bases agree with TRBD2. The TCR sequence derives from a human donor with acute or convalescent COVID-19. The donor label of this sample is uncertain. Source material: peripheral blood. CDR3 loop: CASSSLAGGSETQYF. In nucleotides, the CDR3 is TGTGCCAGCAGCTCCCTAGCGGGGGGGTCGGAGACCCAGTACTTC.